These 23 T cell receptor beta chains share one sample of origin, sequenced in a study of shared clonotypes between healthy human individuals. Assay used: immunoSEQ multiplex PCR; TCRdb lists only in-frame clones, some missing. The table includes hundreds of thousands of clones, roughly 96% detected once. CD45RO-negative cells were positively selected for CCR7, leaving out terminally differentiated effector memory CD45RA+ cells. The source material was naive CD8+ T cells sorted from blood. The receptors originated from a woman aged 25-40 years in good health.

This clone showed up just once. The CDR3 loop is CASSGTGGSSGNTIYF. CDR3 sequence (DNA): TGCGCCAGCAGCGGGACAGGGGGCAGTTCTGGAAACACCATATATTTT. The chain has TRBV5-1 and TRBJ1-3; 12 bases fit TRBD1. This CDR3 is 16 amino acids long. With 4 bases clipped from V and 1 base from J, the junction kept 3 bases outside the gene matches. The germline CDR1 and CDR2 sequences are SGHRS and YFSETQ.

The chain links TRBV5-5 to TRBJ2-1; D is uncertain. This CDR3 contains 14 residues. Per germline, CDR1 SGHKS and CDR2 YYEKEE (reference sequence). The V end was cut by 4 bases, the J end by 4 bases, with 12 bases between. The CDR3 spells CASSQGTTYNEQFF. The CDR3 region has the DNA TGTGCCAGCAGCCAAGGAACAACGTACAATGAGCAGTTCTTC.

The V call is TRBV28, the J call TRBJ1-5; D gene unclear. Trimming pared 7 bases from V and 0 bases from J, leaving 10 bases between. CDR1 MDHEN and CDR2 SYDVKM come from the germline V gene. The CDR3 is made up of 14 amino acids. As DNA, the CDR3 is TGTGCCAGCAAAAGGAACTATAGCAATCAGCCCCAGCATTTT. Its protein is CASKRNYSNQPQHF.

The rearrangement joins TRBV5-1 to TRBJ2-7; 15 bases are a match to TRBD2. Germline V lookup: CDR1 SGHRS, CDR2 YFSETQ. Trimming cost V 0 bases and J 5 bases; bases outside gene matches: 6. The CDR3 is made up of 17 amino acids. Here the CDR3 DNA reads TGCGCCAGCAGCTTGGGAGGACTAGCGGGAGGGCTCGACGAGCAGTACTTC. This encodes CASSLGGLAGGLDEQYF.

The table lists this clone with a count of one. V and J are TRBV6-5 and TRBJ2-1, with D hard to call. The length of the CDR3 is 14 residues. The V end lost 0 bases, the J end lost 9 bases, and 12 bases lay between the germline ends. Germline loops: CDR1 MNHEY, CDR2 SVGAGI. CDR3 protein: CASSYSEMLVEQFF. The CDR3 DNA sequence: TGTGCCAGCAGTTACTCAGAAATGCTGGTTGAGCAGTTCTTC.

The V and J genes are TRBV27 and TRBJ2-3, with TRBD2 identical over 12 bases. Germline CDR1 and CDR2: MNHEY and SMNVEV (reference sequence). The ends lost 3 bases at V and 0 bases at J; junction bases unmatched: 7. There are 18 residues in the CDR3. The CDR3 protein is CASSLLLAGGPSTDTQYF. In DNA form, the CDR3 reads TGTGCCAGCAGTTTGCTTCTAGCGGGAGGGCCTAGCACAGATACGCAGTATTTT.

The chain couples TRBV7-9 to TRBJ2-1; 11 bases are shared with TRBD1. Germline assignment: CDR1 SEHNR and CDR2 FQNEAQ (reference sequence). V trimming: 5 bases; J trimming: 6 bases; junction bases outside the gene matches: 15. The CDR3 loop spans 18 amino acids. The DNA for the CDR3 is TGTGCCAGCAGCCAACGCATAATCCGGGACAGGGGGTTCAATGAGCAGTTCTTC. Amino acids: CASSQRIIRDRGFNEQFF.

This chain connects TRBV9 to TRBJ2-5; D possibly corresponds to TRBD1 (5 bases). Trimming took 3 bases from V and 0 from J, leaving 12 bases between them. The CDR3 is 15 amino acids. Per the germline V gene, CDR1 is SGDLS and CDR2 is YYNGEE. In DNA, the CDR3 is TGTGCCAGCAGCGAAGAAGGACAATACCAAGAGACCCAGTACTTC. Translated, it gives CASSEEGQYQETQYF.

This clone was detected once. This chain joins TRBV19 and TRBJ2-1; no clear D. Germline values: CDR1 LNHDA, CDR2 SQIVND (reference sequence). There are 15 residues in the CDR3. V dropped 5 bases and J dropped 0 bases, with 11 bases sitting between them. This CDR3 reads CASSSDQSSYNEQFF. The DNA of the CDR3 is TGTGCCAGTAGTTCGGACCAGTCCTCCTACAATGAGCAGTTCTTC.

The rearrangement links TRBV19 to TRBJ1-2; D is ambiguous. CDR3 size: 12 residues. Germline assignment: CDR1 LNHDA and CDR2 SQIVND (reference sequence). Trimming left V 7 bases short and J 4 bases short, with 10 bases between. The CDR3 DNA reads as TGTGCCAGTACGGGCGAGCCCTATGGCTACACCTTC. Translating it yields CASTGEPYGYTF.

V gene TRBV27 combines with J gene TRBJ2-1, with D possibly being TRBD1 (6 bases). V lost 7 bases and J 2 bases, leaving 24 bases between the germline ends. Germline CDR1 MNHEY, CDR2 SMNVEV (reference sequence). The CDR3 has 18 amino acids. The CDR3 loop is CASTTIGPQGTTYNEQFF. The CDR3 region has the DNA TGTGCCAGCACTACCATCGGCCCGCAGGGGACGACCTACAATGAGCAGTTCTTC.

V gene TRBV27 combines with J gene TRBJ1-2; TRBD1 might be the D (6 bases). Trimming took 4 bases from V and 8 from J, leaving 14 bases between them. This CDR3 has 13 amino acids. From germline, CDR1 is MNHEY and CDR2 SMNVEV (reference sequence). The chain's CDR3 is CASSSTNRDGYTF. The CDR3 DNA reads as TGTGCCAGCAGTTCCACGAACAGGGACGGCTACACCTTC.

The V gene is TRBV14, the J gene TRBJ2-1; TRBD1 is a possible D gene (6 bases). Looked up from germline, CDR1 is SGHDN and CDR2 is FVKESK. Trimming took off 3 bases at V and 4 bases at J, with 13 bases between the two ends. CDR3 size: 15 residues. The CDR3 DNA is TGTGCCAGCAGCCAGGACCCAGGACAGTACAATGAGCAGTTCTTC. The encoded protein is CASSQDPGQYNEQFF.

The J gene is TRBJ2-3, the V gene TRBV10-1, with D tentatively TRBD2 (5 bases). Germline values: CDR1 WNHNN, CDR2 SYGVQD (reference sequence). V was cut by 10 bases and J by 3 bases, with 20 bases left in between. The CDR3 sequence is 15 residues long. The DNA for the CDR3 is TGCGCCACCTCAGGAGGAGGTGAATGGACAGATACGCAGTATTTT. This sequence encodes CATSGGGEWTDTQYF.

The DNA of the CDR3 is TGTGCCAGCAGCTCGGGACTAGCGGGGTGGGGGAGCTCCTACAATGAGCAGTTCTTC. It codes for CASSSGLAGWGSSYNEQFF. The rearrangement joins TRBV11-2 to TRBJ2-1; 13 bases fit TRBD2. The CDR3 loop spans 19 amino acids. Germline V CDR1 and CDR2: SGHAT, FQNNGV. The ends lost 4 bases at V and 0 bases at J; junction bases unmatched: 9.

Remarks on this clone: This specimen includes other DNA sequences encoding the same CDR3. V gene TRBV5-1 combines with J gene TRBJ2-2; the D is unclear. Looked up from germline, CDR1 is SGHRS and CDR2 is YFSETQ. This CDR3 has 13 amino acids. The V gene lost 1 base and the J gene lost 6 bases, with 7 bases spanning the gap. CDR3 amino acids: CASSLSGPGELFF. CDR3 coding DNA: TGCGCCAGCAGCTTGTCAGGCCCCGGGGAGCTGTTTTTT. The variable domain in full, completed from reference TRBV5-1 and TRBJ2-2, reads KAGVTQTPRYLIKTRGQQVTLSCSPISGHRSVSWYQQTPGQGLQFLFEYFSETQRNKGNFPGRFSGRQFSNSRSEMNVSTLELGDSALYLCASSLSGPGELFFGEGSRLTVL.

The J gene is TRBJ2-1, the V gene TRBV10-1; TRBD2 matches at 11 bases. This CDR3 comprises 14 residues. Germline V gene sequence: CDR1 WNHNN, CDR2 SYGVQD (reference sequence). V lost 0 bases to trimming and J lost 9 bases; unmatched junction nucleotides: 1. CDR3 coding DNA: TGCGCCAGCAGTGAGTCTAGCGGGAGGGGTGAGCAGTTCTTC. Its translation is CASSESSGRGEQFF.

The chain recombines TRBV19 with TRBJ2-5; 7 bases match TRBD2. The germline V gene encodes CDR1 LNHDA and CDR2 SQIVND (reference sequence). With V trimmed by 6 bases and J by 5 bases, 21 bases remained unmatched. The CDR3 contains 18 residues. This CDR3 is CASRPRLAAKIDGETQYF. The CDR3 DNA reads TGTGCCAGTAGACCCCGACTAGCTGCAAAAATCGACGGTGAGACCCAGTACTTC. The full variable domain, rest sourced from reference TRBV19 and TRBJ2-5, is DGGITQSPKYLFRKEGQNVTLSCEQNLNHDAMYWYRQDPGQGLRLIYYSQIVNDFQKGDIAEGYSVSREKKESFPLTVTSAQKNPTAFYLCASRPRLAAKIDGETQYFGPGTRLLVL.

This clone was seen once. CDR3 bases: TGTGCCAGCAGTGATCCCGGGACTAGCGAGTACGAGCAGTACTTC. Residues: CASSDPGTSEYEQYF. V gene TRBV2 combines with J gene TRBJ2-7; 10 positions agree with TRBD2. Germline V gene lookup returns CDR1 SNHLY and CDR2 FYNNEI. V trimming: 3 bases; J trimming: 4 bases; junction bases outside the gene matches: 6. There are 15 residues in the CDR3.

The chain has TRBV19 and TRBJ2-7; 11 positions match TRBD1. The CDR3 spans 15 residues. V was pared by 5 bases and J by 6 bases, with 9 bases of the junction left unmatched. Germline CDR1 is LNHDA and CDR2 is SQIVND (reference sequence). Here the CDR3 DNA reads TGTGCCAGTAGTCTAGGACAGGGGGCGAGGTTCGAGCAGTACTTC. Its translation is CASSLGQGARFEQYF.

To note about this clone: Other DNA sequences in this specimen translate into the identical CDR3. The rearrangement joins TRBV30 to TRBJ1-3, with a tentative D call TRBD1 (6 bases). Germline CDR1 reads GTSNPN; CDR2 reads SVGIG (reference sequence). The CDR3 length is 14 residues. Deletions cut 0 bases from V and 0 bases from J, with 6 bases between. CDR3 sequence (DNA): TGTGCCTGGAGTGTGGACAGCTCTGGAAACACCATATATTTT. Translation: CAWSVDSSGNTIYF.

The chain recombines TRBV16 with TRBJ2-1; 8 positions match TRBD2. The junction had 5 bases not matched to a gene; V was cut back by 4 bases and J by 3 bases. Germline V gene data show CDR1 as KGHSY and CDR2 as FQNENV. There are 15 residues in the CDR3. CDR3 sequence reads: CASSPTSGGYNEQFF. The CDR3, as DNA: TGTGCCAGCAGCCCCACTAGCGGAGGCTACAATGAGCAGTTCTTC.

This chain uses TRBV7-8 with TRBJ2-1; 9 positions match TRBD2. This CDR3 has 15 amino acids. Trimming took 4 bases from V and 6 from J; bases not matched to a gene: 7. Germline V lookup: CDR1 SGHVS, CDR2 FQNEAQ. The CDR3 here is CASSSEAGGINEQFF. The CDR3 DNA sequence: TGTGCCAGCAGCTCCGAGGCGGGAGGGATCAATGAGCAGTTCTTC. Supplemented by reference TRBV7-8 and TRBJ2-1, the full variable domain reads GAGVSQSPRYKVAKRGQDVALRCDPISGHVSLFWYQQALGQGPEFLTYFQNEAQLDKSGLPSDRFFAERPEGSVSTLKIQRTQQEDSAVYLCASSSEAGGINEQFFGPGTRLTVL.